This T cell receptor beta chain stems from a study of T cells after yellow fever vaccination. Study conclusions and caveats: Post-booster repertoires again held most primary-vaccination clones (about 96% CD4, 88% CD8). The study noted that FACS-sorted repertoires could contain abundant clonotypes contaminating from the bulk population.

TCRdb reprocessed the 5' RACE reads via MiXCR and lists one record per CDR3 protein. This sample has some 320,000 distinct CDR3 sequences, with 8.7% found just once. As for this clonotype: Its antigen is not identified.

The CDR3 is 14 residues long. The germline CDR1 and CDR2 sequences are LGHNA and YSLEER. The V and J ends lost 4 bases and 8 bases respectively, with 15 bases between them. The sample consisted of CD4+ T cells sorted from PBMCs, taken 5 days after the yellow fever booster vaccination. The receptor was derived from a man aged 18 to 35 who received the YFV17D yellow fever vaccine. This chain uses TRBV4-3 with TRBJ2-1; no reliable D call. The CDR3 loop reads CASSPRVRLDEQFF. CDR3 sequence (DNA): TGCGCCAGCAGCCCCCGAGTTCGCTTAGATGAGCAGTTCTTC.